This TCR beta chain was identified in a study of blood T cells in healthy people across ages. Trimming pared 8 bases from V and 0 bases from J, leaving 17 bases between. The CDR3 spans 15 residues. A second PCR, run for roughly 7 to 12 cycles, used a sample-barcoded 5' primer plus a J-beta primer mix. TCRdb re-called the 5' RACE reads with MiXCR, one entry per CDR3 protein. The data contain around 1.5 million distinct CDR3 sequences, approximately 38% of them singletons. Sequenced material: blood. The clonotype originates from a woman between 18 and 29 years old in good health. The chain combines TRBV12-3 or TRBV12-4 with TRBJ2-7; D is uncertain. The CDR3 region has the DNA TGTGCCAGCTTCGAGCGTCGGACGGTCTCCTACGAGCAGTACTTC. It translates to CASFERRTVSYEQYF.